The rows below give T cell receptor beta chains drawn from one sample of a study of shared clonotypes between healthy human individuals. Produced via immunoSEQ multiplex PCR; TCRdb's table is partial and in-frame only. The sample holds a few hundred thousand clones, around 77% seen once. Sample: PBMCs. The receptors originated from a woman aged 40 to 55 in good health. Some clones in this sample may be carry-over from other donors' samples. Both conserved end residues are trimmed from each CDR3.

len | v_gene | CDR3aa
12 | TRBV5-1 | ASRMTVNTDTQY
13 | TRBV28 | ASSFIRQFNYGYT
13 | TRBV4-1 | ASSPGGVAKNIQY
12 | TRBV5-1 | ASSESAPAYEQY
13 | TRBV7-2 | ASSLAAGSGYEQY
10 | TRBV28 | ASSLRGQPQH
11 | TRBV19 | ATRDRLSEKLF
11 | TRBV27 | ASSWTDGETQY
13 | TRBV6-1 | ASSEPGTGGYGYT
12 | TRBV6-5 | ASSMDRMDTEAF
12 | TRBV5-1 | ASSWDGTSTEQF
12 | TRBV6-1 | ASSSWDRINEQF
11 | TRBV7-2 | ASSPDTGAEQY
12 | TRBV7-7 | ASSLHLDTGELF
16 | TRBV7-6 | ASSLRSGRAESYNEQF
14 | TRBV5-4 | ASSKQDGSSYNEQF
11 | TRBV29-1 | SVAGPERETQY
11 | TRBV18 | ASSPTGAHEQY
11 | TRBV27 | ASRRATGGEQF
14 | TRBV7-8 | ASSSDVVAGSYEQY
11 | TRBV14 | ASSQARVNEQF
13 | TRBV30 | AWKEPSGSGYEQY
11 | TRBV5-1 | ASSFGSQETQY
13 | TRBV7-3 | ASSPLAGSYNEQF
9 | TRBV15 | ATSKEAIQF
16 | TRBV19 | ASSIGLAGVSGANVLT
11 | TRBV15 | ATRPSFADTQY
12 | TRBV11-2 | ASSLGTGVYEQY
18 | TRBV4-1 | ASSRAGGGLAGPNTGELF
13 | TRBV7-3 | ASSLTSEGTDTQY
13 | TRBV7-8 | ASSKPSGRGGEQY
14 | TRBV9 | ASSVSGTGGTGELF
13 | TRBV5-4 | ASSLGQGNQETQY
12 | TRBV5-1 | ASSTRLGADTQY